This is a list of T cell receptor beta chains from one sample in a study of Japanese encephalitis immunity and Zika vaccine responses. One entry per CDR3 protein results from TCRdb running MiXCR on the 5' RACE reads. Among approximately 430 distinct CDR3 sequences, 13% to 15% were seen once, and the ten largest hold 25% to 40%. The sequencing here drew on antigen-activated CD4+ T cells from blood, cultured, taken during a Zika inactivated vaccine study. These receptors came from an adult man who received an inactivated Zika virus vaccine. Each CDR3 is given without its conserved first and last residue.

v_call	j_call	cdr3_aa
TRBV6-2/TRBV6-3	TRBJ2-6	ASSYSSGASGANVLT
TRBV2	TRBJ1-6	ASSLMGPYGSPLH
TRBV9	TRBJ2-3	ASSETVSTDTQY
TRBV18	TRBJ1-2	ASRQGLTNYGYT
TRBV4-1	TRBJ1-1	ASSPETGATHRLNTEAF
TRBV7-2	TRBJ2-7	ASSLGLATYEQY
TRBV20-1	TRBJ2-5	SARRTSGVFETQY
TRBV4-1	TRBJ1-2	ASSQGGGRRGYT
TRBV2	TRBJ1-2	ASSEIGAWGYT
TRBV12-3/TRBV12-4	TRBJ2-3	ASTGFTDTQY
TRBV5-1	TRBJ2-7	ASSLAGLEEQY
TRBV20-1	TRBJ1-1	SAGQNTEAF
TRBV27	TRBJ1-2	ASSSTGVYGYT
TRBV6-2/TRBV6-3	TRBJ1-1	ASHGQGVPEAF
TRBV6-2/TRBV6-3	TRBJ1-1	ASNGKMAGAFRTEAF
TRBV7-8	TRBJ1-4	ASSSVRGTGEKLF
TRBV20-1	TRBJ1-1	SGPTGLGNTEAF
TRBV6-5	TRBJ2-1	ASSYRDVQF
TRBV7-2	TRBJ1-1	ASSLADLGNTEAF
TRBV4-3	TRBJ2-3	ASSRPPEDTQY
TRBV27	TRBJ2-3	ASRKTSGGIDTQY
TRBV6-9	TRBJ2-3	ASIRLAGRDTQY
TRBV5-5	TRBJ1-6	ASSFDYNSPLH
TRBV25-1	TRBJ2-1	ASSEGQGPWSYNEQF
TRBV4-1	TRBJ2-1	ASSQDLSSGGRNEQF
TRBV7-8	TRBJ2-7	ASSFRGDRDYEQY
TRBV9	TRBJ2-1	ASSVVTGYGGGNEQF